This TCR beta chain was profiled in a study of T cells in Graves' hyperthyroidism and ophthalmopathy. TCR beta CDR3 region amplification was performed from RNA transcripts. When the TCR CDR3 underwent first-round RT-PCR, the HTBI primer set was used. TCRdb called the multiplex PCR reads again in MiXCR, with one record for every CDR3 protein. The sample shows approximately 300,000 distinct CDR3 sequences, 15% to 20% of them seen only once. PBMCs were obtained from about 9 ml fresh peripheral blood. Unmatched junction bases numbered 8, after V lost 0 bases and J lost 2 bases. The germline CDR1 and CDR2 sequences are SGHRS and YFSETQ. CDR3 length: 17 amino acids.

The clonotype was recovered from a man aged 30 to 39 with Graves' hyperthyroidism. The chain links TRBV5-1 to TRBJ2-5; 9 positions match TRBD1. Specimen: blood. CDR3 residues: CASSLAPGTGRQETQYF. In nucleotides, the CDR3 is TGCGCCAGCAGCTTGGCCCCCGGGACAGGGAGACAAGAGACCCAGTACTTC.